These 12 T cell receptor beta chains originate from one sample sequenced in a study of CD8+CD57+ T cells in acquired aplastic anemia. Genomic DNA provided the template from which TCR beta VDJ and CDR3 profiles were obtained. In TCRdb, the reads were re-called with MiXCR into one record per CDR3 protein. The repertoire has hundreds of thousands of distinct CDR3 sequences, 55% to 70% of them found once; the top ten carry approximately 3.9%. Sequenced: sorted CD4+, CD8+, or CD8+CD57+ T cells (not recorded which) from PBMCs. These receptors were collected from a human donor in good health, serving as a control.

A note on this clonotype: This CDR3 fails to terminate in the conserved phenylalanine or tryptophan, so it likely reflects a read error. The V call is TRBV11-2, the J call TRBJ1-6, with D tentatively TRBD1 (6 bases). Germline V lookup: CDR1 SGHAT, CDR2 FQNNGV. The CDR3 runs to 17 residues. V shed 1 base and J shed 7 bases, with 17 bases lying between them. The CDR3 DNA sequence: TGTGCCAGCAGCTTAGGGGATACAGGGACGACCAATTCACCCCTCCACTCT. Translation gives CASSLGDTGTTNSPLHS.

This clonotype has a single count. This chain joins TRBV5-4 and TRBJ1-2; TRBD1 agrees at 7 bases. Looked up from germline, CDR1 is SGHNT and CDR2 is YYREEE (reference sequence). This CDR3 is 15 amino acids long. V was pared by 0 bases and J by 13 bases, with 15 bases of the junction left unmatched. CDR3 bases: TGTGCCAGCAGCTTGGCCAGGGGGTCGAACTATGGCGGCACCTTC. Translation: CASSLARGSNYGGTF.

This clonotype has ten or more counts. This chain uses TRBV12-3 or TRBV12-4 with TRBJ2-1; 7 positions agree with TRBD2. This CDR3 is built from 14 residues. The V and J ends lost 6 bases and 10 bases, in that order; junction bases with no gene match: 12. CDR3 loop: CASRRDYTTQEQFF. The CDR3 DNA is TGTGCCAGCAGGCGGGACTATACCACTCAAGAGCAGTTCTTC.

With regard to this clonotype: Relative to the germline gene, one junction end is altered; a read error may explain this. The rearrangement links TRBV5-1 to TRBJ2-1; 8 nucleotides align to TRBD2. The CDR3 totals 14 residues. Germline CDR1 reads SGHRS; CDR2 reads YFSETQ. The DNA of the CDR3 is TGTGCCAGCAGCTTGCGGTCCGGGGGGGCTGAGCAGTTCTTC. Protein sequence: CASSLRSGGAEQFF.

Turning to this clonotype: The CDR3 does not close with the conserved phenylalanine or tryptophan, likely indicating a read error. The limits of the CDR3 on the DNA are not certain, so only TCRdb's listed CDR3 is given. The CDR3 loop reads CASSHGRGASRYA. This chain links TRBV7-2 with TRBJ2-5; TRBD1, the table's D call, lacks a check against the DNA. The CDR3 has 13 amino acids, counting both end residues. Germline lookup yields CDR1 SGHTA and CDR2 FQGNSA.

This sequence joins TRBV7-2 and TRBJ1-5; D uncertain. V shed 9 bases and J shed 11 bases, with 20 bases lying between them. CDR1 SGHTA and CDR2 FQGNSA come from the germline V gene. This CDR3 region has 13 residues. The DNA of the CDR3 is TGTGCCAGTACAGTCGTACGAGGAAAGACCCAGCATTTT. Encoded protein: CASTVVRGKTQHF.

The chain uses TRBV7-2 and TRBJ2-1; 15 bases match TRBD2. V was pared by 5 bases and J by 9 bases, with 11 bases of the junction left unmatched. This CDR3 is built from 17 residues. CDR1 and CDR2 (germline): SGHTA, FQGNSA. In DNA form, the CDR3 reads TGTGCCAGCAGCCGGAATGGACTAGCGGGGGGGCGGCGTGAGCAGTTCTTC. Amino acid sequence: CASSRNGLAGGRREQFF.

This rearrangement joins TRBV11-2 to TRBJ1-6, with 12 bases aligning to TRBD1. Germline assignment: CDR1 SGHAT and CDR2 FQNNGV. There are 17 residues in the CDR3. V trimming: 7 bases; J trimming: 9 bases; junction bases outside the gene matches: 13. The CDR3 DNA reads as TGTGCCAGCACCCAAACTATCGGGACAGGGGGCAGTTCACCCCTCCACTTT. Translating gives CASTQTIGTGGSSPLHF.

This clonotype was seen at least ten times. This chain connects TRBV20-1 to TRBJ2-1, with 11 bases aligning to TRBD2. Trimming removed 2 bases from V and 7 bases from J; junction bases left unmatched: 10. This CDR3 region has 16 residues. CDR1 is DFQATT, CDR2 SNEGSKA, per germline (reference sequence). The CDR3 bases are TGCAGTGCTAGACCCGCACTAGCGGGGGTAATGAATGAGCAGTTCTTC. Translation gives CSARPALAGVMNEQFF.

In DNA form, the CDR3 reads TGTGCCAGCAGCCAAACTCGTAGGAGCGTAGAGACCCAGTACTTC. This sequence encodes CASSQTRRSVETQYF. The J gene is TRBJ2-5, the V gene TRBV3-1; D remains ambiguous. V shed 2 bases and J shed 4 bases, with 14 bases lying between them. The CDR3 has 15 residues. The V gene's germline CDR1 is LGHDT and CDR2 YNNKEL (reference sequence).

The chain couples TRBV9 to TRBJ1-1; 7 bases line up with TRBD1. The CDR3 runs to 14 residues. Trimming cost V 0 bases and J 5 bases; bases outside gene matches: 4. Germline assignment: CDR1 SGDLS and CDR2 YYNGEE. DNA for the CDR3: TGTGCCAGCAGCGTAGTACAGGGGAAGACTGAAGCTTTCTTT. Amino acid sequence: CASSVVQGKTEAFF.

The CDR3 sequence is CSVRMLAGPHEQFF. CDR3 sequence (DNA): TGCAGTGTAAGAATGTTGGCGGGGCCCCATGAGCAGTTCTTC. V usage is TRBV20-1 and J usage is TRBJ2-1; a possible D gene is TRBD2 (6 bases). The CDR3 runs 14 residues. Per germline, CDR1 DFQATT and CDR2 SNEGSKA (reference sequence). V shed 7 bases and J shed 8 bases, with 21 bases lying between them.